This T cell receptor beta chain was identified during a study of T-cell memory formation after mild COVID-19. TCRdb itself ran the 5' RACE reads through MiXCR, one entry per CDR3 protein. The sample yields approximately 350,000 distinct CDR3 sequences, approximately 15% seen once. This clonotype was observed a few times. There are 14 residues in the CDR3. The V and J ends lost 11 bases and 1 base, in that order; junction bases with no gene match: 7. CDR1 ENHRY and CDR2 SYGVKD come from the germline V gene. This sequence joins TRBV10-3 and TRBJ2-1; 8 nucleotides agree with TRBD2. This clonotype was obtained from a young man who had mild COVID-19 (a few samples of this study predate the infection). Cell type and time point are not known. Material for sequencing was PBMCs or a T cell subset sorted from them (not recorded which). CDR3 loop: CAAKSGGSYNEQFF. The CDR3 nucleotides read TGTGCCGCCAAGAGCGGGGGTTCCTACAATGAGCAGTTCTTC.